This entry lists 26 T cell receptor beta chains sequenced from one sample in a study of blood T cell repertoires in COVID-19. Method: immunoSEQ multiplex PCR; TCRdb's copy keeps in-frame clones and lacks some. The sample includes about 130,000 clones, about four fifths seen only once; the top ten take around a tenth. Sequencing was carried out using peripheral blood. Source of these receptors: a man aged 40-49 years with active or convalescent COVID-19.

The chain uses TRBV25-1 and TRBJ1-2; D is undetermined. The CDR3 spans 14 residues. The V end was cut by 8 bases, the J end by 8 bases, with 21 bases between. Per germline, CDR1 MGHDK and CDR2 SYGVNS. The CDR3 reads CASADFPDLGGYTF. The CDR3 DNA reads TGTGCCAGCGCTGACTTTCCTGACTTAGGCGGCTACACCTTC.

The chain uses TRBV7-9 and TRBJ2-5, with 7 bases identical to TRBD1. The junction had 7 bases not matched to a gene; V was cut back by 1 base and J by 2 bases. The CDR3 loop spans 16 amino acids. CDR1 SEHNR and CDR2 FQNEAQ come from the germline V gene (reference sequence). Here the CDR3 DNA reads TGTGCCAGCAGCTTAGGGTGGGGACAGTCTCAAGAGACCCAGTACTTC. Its translation: CASSLGWGQSQETQYF.

The chain links TRBV7-2 to TRBJ1-5; the match to TRBD1 covers 8 bases. From germline, CDR1 is SGHTA and CDR2 FQGNSA. The length of the CDR3 is 14 residues. After removal of 4 bases from V and 7 bases from J, the junction contained 6 bases not matched to a gene. CDR3 DNA sequence: TGTGCCAGCAGCTCTTACAGGGGGGAGCAGCCCCAGCATTTT. Translated: CASSSYRGEQPQHF. Variable domain in full (rest from reference TRBV7-2 and TRBJ1-5): GAGVSQSPSNKVTEKGKDVELRCDPISGHTALYWYRQSLGQGLEFLIYFQGNSAPDKSGLPSDRFSAERTGGSVSTLTIQRTQQEDSAVYLCASSSYRGEQPQHFGDGTRLSIL.

The genes are TRBV7-2 and TRBJ2-7; 10 positions match TRBD2. Germline V lookup: CDR1 SGHTA, CDR2 FQGNSA. V dropped 3 bases and J dropped 2; count of bases not matched to a gene: 4. CDR3 length: 15 amino acids. CDR3 nucleotides: TGTGCCAGCAGCTTCGGCAGCGGGGGGGCCTACGAGCAGTACTTC. Protein: CASSFGSGGAYEQYF.

J is TRBJ1-1 and V is TRBV6-5, with 8 bases that match TRBD1. The length of the CDR3 is 14 residues. J was trimmed by 10 bases and V by 7 bases; bases with no gene match: 14. Germline V CDR1 and CDR2: MNHEY, SVGAGI. The CDR3 sequence: CASTHRQGLEAAFF. In nucleotides, the CDR3 is TGTGCCAGCACCCATCGACAGGGGCTAGAGGCAGCTTTCTTT.

This clone was detected once. The rearrangement uses TRBV9 and TRBJ2-5, with TRBD2 as a possible D gene (5 bases). Germline CDR1 reads SGDLS; CDR2 reads YYNGEE. The CDR3 consists of 14 residues. Trimming took 2 bases from V and 5 from J, leaving 13 bases between them. The CDR3 region has the DNA TGTGCCAGCAGCGTTGAAGGGAGAGTGGAGACCCAGTACTTC. Translating it yields CASSVEGRVETQYF.

V usage is TRBV7-2 and J usage is TRBJ2-2, with 8 bases matching TRBD2. Germline CDR1 and CDR2: SGHTA and FQGNSA. The CDR3 runs 17 residues. V trimming: 5 bases; J trimming: 1 base; junction bases outside the gene matches: 9. This CDR3 reads CASSREGGPRNTGELFF. The CDR3 DNA sequence: TGTGCCAGCAGCCGGGAGGGGGGGCCACGGAACACCGGGGAGCTGTTTTTT.

Only one count was recorded for this clone. The CDR3 coding sequence is TGTGCCAGCAGCCAGGGGGGACAGGCAAATTCACCCCTCCACTTT. This translates into CASSQGGQANSPLHF. This chain joins TRBV3-1 (or the pseudogene TRBV3-2) and TRBJ1-6, with 8 positions matching TRBD1. The junction had 5 bases not matched to a gene; V was cut back by 3 bases and J by 7 bases. Germline V gene data show CDR1 as LGHDT and CDR2 as YNNKEL (reference sequence). CDR3 size: 15 residues.

This clone occurred once. CDR3 sequence reads: CASSLVSLVTDTQYF. CDR3 bases: TGTGCCAGCAGCTTAGTATCCCTCGTCACAGATACGCAGTATTTT. This chain joins TRBV11-2 and TRBJ2-3; no reliable D call. The CDR3 covers 15 residues. Germline values: CDR1 SGHAT, CDR2 FQNNGV. The V and J ends lost 1 base and 2 bases respectively, with 10 bases between them.

This sequence joins TRBV12-3 or TRBV12-4 and TRBJ2-5; D is possibly TRBD1 (6 bases). The CDR3 loop spans 13 amino acids. Deletions cut 3 bases from V and 7 bases from J, with 12 bases between. This CDR3 is CASSLPFRGTQYF. For the CDR3, the DNA is TGTGCCAGCAGTTTGCCCTTCAGGGGGACCCAGTACTTC.

The chain carries TRBV7-2 and TRBJ1-3, with D unresolved. V lost 1 base to trimming and J lost 0 bases, with 7 bases between them. Germline CDR1 is SGHTA and CDR2 is FQGNSA. The CDR3 is made up of 15 amino acids. The CDR3 protein is CASSLGHNSGNTIYF. The CDR3 DNA is TGTGCCAGCAGCTTAGGGCATAACTCTGGAAACACCATATATTTT.

This clone is a singleton in its sample. V usage is TRBV2 and J usage is TRBJ1-1; 9 nucleotides agree with TRBD1. Germline lookup yields CDR1 SNHLY and CDR2 FYNNEI. This CDR3 spans 14 amino acids. Germline trimming cut 8 bases from V and 4 bases from J; bases unmatched to any gene: 8. CDR3 coding DNA: TGTGCCAGCGGACAGGGGATTGGAGGCACTGAAGCTTTCTTT. Translated: CASGQGIGGTEAFF.

The V gene is TRBV9, the J gene TRBJ2-7, with a tentative D call TRBD1 (6 bases). V was shortened by 7 bases and J by 3 bases, with 11 bases between the two germline ends. The CDR3 is 12 residues long. Looked up from germline, CDR1 is SGDLS and CDR2 is YYNGEE. DNA of the CDR3: TGTGCCAGCGGGGGCACGGACTACGAGCAGTACTTC. Protein: CASGGTDYEQYF.

The rearrangement uses TRBV7-8 and TRBJ1-3; D ambiguous. CDR3 length equals 15 residues. Germline assignment: CDR1 SGHVS and CDR2 FQNEAQ. Trimming pared 4 bases from V and 0 bases from J, leaving 10 bases between. The CDR3 coding sequence is TGTGCCAGCAGCTCCCGGTTCTACTCTGGAAACACCATATATTTT. It translates to CASSSRFYSGNTIYF.

J is TRBJ2-3 and V is TRBV9; the match to TRBD2 covers 9 bases. The V gene end was trimmed by 0 bases and the J gene end by 4 bases; junction bases not matched to a gene: 18. The CDR3 contains 20 residues. The V gene's germline CDR1 is SGDLS and CDR2 YYNGEE. CDR3 loop: CASSVEPQGGGLAYADTQYF. The CDR3 region has the DNA TGTGCCAGCAGCGTAGAGCCTCAGGGGGGGGGACTAGCATATGCAGATACGCAGTATTTT.

J is TRBJ1-1 and V is TRBV5-6, with TRBD1 matching over 8 bases. The CDR3 contains 14 residues. Per the germline V gene, CDR1 is SGHDT and CDR2 is YYEEEE. V was clipped by 1 base and J by 2 bases; unmatched bases: 1. CDR3 nucleotide sequence: TGTGCCAGCAGCTTGCAGGGGGCAAACACTGAAGCTTTCTTT. Its translation is CASSLQGANTEAFF.

In nucleotides, the CDR3 is TGTGCCAGCAGCGACAGAAGTACCGGGGAGCTGTTTTTT. Translating gives CASSDRSTGELFF. The chain carries TRBV7-3 and TRBJ2-2, with a tentative D call TRBD1 (5 bases). Trimming stripped 5 bases from V and 5 bases from J, with 9 bases between. CDR3 size: 13 residues. Germline V gene sequence: CDR1 SGHTA, CDR2 FQGTGA.

This CDR3 is CASSSTWTSGGNPQTQYF. In nucleotides, the CDR3 is TGTGCCAGCAGCTCAACGTGGACTAGCGGGGGTAACCCGCAGACCCAGTACTTC. The chain employs TRBV7-2 and TRBJ2-5; 13 bases agree with TRBD2. The ends lost 4 bases at V and 6 bases at J; junction bases unmatched: 14. Germline V gene lookup returns CDR1 SGHTA and CDR2 FQGNSA. The CDR3 sequence is 18 residues long.

J is TRBJ2-3 and V is TRBV9; 8 positions match TRBD2. The J segment lost 5 bases and the V segment lost 3 bases, leaving 11 bases of the junction unmatched. The CDR3 extends over 16 amino acids. The germline CDR1 and CDR2 sequences are SGDLS and YYNGEE. As DNA, the CDR3 is TGTGCCAGCAGCGAGGACCGGGGGGGCGAGAAAGATACGCAGTATTTT. Amino acid sequence: CASSEDRGGEKDTQYF.

In this sample, this clone turned up once. The chain has TRBV2 and TRBJ1-2, with 10 bases matching TRBD1. From germline, CDR1 is SNHLY and CDR2 FYNNEI. Trimming removed 4 bases from V and 5 bases from J; junction bases left unmatched: 7. CDR3 length equals 15 residues. CDR3 in amino acids: CASSGRGTGVYGYTF. The CDR3 DNA sequence: TGTGCCAGCAGTGGCCGGGGGACAGGGGTGTATGGCTACACCTTC.

V usage is TRBV5-1 and J usage is TRBJ1-2; D is possibly TRBD1 (5 bases). Deletions cut 3 bases from V and 8 bases from J, with 14 bases between. The CDR3 length is 13 residues. Looked up from germline, CDR1 is SGHRS and CDR2 is YFSETQ. This CDR3 is CASSSDSLGGYTF. The CDR3 DNA follows: TGCGCCAGCAGCTCCGACAGTTTGGGAGGCTACACCTTC.

CDR3 in amino acids: CASSSGGLTDTQYF. CDR3 coding DNA: TGTGCCAGCTCATCCGGGGGGCTCACAGATACGCAGTATTTT. The chain links TRBV18 to TRBJ2-3; possible D gene TRBD2, 7 bases. The germline gives CDR1 KGHSH, CDR2 LQKENI. V was clipped by 5 bases and J by 2 bases, with 11 bases between them. The CDR3 covers 14 residues.

The chain is built from TRBV20-1 and TRBJ2-7, with a weak D call TRBD2 (5 bases). The CDR3 consists of 12 residues. Per the germline V gene, CDR1 is DFQATT and CDR2 is SNEGSKA (reference sequence). V gave up 3 bases and J gave up 4 bases, with 10 bases separating them. The CDR3 region is CSASGLLYEQYF. The CDR3 DNA sequence: TGCAGTGCTAGTGGACTGTTGTACGAGCAGTACTTC.

The CDR3 spells CASSLGGQTSYGYTF. The CDR3 nucleotides read TGCGCCAGCAGCTTGGGGGGACAGACGAGCTATGGCTACACCTTC. The J gene is TRBJ1-2, the V gene TRBV5-1, with 7 positions matching TRBD1. The germline gives CDR1 SGHRS, CDR2 YFSETQ. The V gene end was trimmed by 0 bases and the J gene end by 4 bases; junction bases not matched to a gene: 6. The CDR3 is 15 residues long. The variable domain in full, with the rest retrieved from reference TRBV5-1 and TRBJ1-2, is KAGVTQTPRYLIKTRGQQVTLSCSPISGHRSVSWYQQTPGQGLQFLFEYFSETQRNKGNFPGRFSGRQFSNSRSEMNVSTLELGDSALYLCASSLGGQTSYGYTFGSGTRLTVV.

CDR3 DNA sequence: TGTGCCAGCAGCTCAGGACTAGCGGGGTTTAAAGCTCGCGGGGAGCTGTTTTTT. This encodes CASSSGLAGFKARGELFF. The V call is TRBV7-2, the J call TRBJ2-2; 12 nucleotides line up with TRBD2. The CDR3 spans 18 residues. After removal of 4 bases from V and 7 bases from J, the junction contained 13 bases not matched to a gene. The V gene's germline CDR1 is SGHTA and CDR2 FQGNSA.

The chain carries TRBV15 and TRBJ1-5; 7 nucleotides line up with TRBD1. The CDR3 covers 15 residues. Germline CDR1 and CDR2: LNHNV and YYDKDF (reference sequence). Trimming at V came to 7 bases and at J to 4 bases, leaving 10 bases not matched to a gene. CDR3 DNA sequence: TGTGCCACCACGGCCATGCCAGGGGGAAATCAGCCCCAGCATTTT. The encoded protein is CATTAMPGGNQPQHF.